This section outlines one T cell receptor beta chain sequence together with its context. The antigen it recognizes is unknown. Nothing much larger sits one base from this clone, and base qualities are not available. This record comes from a study of blood T cell repertoires in COVID-19 (dated by TCRdb to 2020 to 2021). Some background on the complete study: Samples from collaborators originated in the United States, Italy and Spain and spanned both the acute and convalescent phases of COVID-19. The sample metadata nearly always contained a de-identified subject ID, COVID-19 status, age in years and sex. The repertoires were made available in a free public database intended to serve as a resource for research on the immune response to SARS-CoV-2. The material from the prospective study consisted of cDNA or gDNA derived from T cells, B-cell-depleted T cells, or PBMCs. Samples were obtained from the ongoing ImmuneRACE study (first 160 participants) and from about 1,300 subjects provided by 6 global collaborators. Subjects who had been exposed to COVID-19, were actively infected with it, or had recovered from it provided the deeply sampled blood TCRbeta repertoires that made up the dataset. Where available, HLA class I and class II types were taken from metadata supplied by the sample provider and were not determined by assay-based typing.

At the junction V is shortened by 8 bases and J by 0 bases, with 15 bases in between. Counted from cysteine to phenylalanine, this CDR3 has 15 amino acids. This entry keeps only the CDR3 DNA: 45 bases, framed from base 1. CDR1 and CDR2 (SEHNR, FQNEAQ) derive from the germline V gene (reference sequence). Enrolling through a virtual design, the prospective study's participants ranged in age from roughly 18 to 89 years and lived across 24 United States geographic areas. In the prospective study, cohorts were assigned on the basis of participant-reported clinical history obtained from a screening survey and a study questionnaire. ImmuneRACE Cohort 3 recovered participants were defined by two consecutive negative NP/OP PCR tests, healthcare professional clearance, or symptom resolution. Each participant in the prospective study had whole blood, serum and a nasopharyngeal or oropharyngeal swab collected by mobile phlebotomists. Participants in the prospective study had the option to provide additional blood draws and questionnaires over a 2-month period. Before DNA extraction, blood samples from the prospective study were shipped at room temperature or frozen.

Overall study results and their limits: The amount of clinical and demographic metadata varied by source and participant and was provided uncurated.

The immunoSEQ Assay, a bias-controlled multiplex PCR, was used to amplify TCRbeta CDR3 regions from genomic DNA. In the paper's pipeline: Within the assay, amplification of reference gene primers was used to estimate how many nucleated cells each sample contained. To quantify the absolute abundance of each unique TCRbeta CDR3 rearrangement, sequence reads were collapsed and filtered. For each sample, productive Simpson clonality was calculated as the square root of Simpson's diversity index across productive rearrangements. Entries here come from immuneACCESS through TCRdb and include only in-frame sequences with V and J called. Some clones fail to appear in such tables; in the studies checked, an unresolved V gene covers under half of the shortfall, and the cause of the remainder is unknown. V and J calls and clone size are as listed in that table; D and trimming were resolved from the DNA. Present in this sample are fewer than 300,000 clones, 80% to 95% of which were seen just once. The ten largest clones add up to 0.95% to 1.3% of the sample.

This TCR came from a woman aged 25 to 39 who had recovered from COVID-19. The sequenced sample consisted of PBMCs or T cells enriched from blood (not recorded which). The rearranged segments are TRBV7-9 and TRBJ2-3, with TRBD2 tentatively as D gene (5 bases match). The CDR3 here reads CASLLIGGSTDTQYF. The DNA reads TGTGCCAGCCTACTGATCGGAGGCAGCACAGATACGCAGTATTTT. With the rest looked up from the reference TRBV7-9 and TRBJ2-3 genes rather than sequenced, the full variable domain is DTGVSQNPRHKITKRGQNVTFRCDPISEHNRLYWYRQTLGQGPEFLTYFQNEAQLEKSRLLSDRFSAERPKGSFSTLEIQRTEQGDSAMYLCASLLIGGSTDTQYFGPGTRLTVL.